The 12 T cell receptor beta chains presented below share a single source sample, sequenced in a study of PD-1 blockade in mismatch repair-deficient tumors. Clones were read by immunoSEQ multiplex PCR, and TCRdb kept only the in-frame ones, dropping some. The sample shows 120,000 or so clones, about 88% of them seen only once. Source: peripheral blood, taken 44 weeks after starting pembrolizumab. These receptors all stem from an adult with mismatch repair-deficient cancer.

The chain carries TRBV27 and TRBJ1-1; D is undetermined. This CDR3 has 14 amino acids. The V end lost 3 bases, the J end lost 7 bases, and 15 bases lay between the germline ends. CDR1 is MNHEY, CDR2 SMNVEV, per germline (reference sequence). CDR3 sequence reads: CASSFPESLDEAFF. The CDR3, as DNA: TGTGCCAGCAGTTTCCCGGAGAGCCTTGATGAAGCTTTCTTT.

This clone was recorded once. V is TRBV2 and J is TRBJ2-1, with 7 bases lining up with TRBD2. The CDR3 has 15 amino acids. V lost 6 bases to trimming and J lost 3 bases; unmatched junction nucleotides: 8. Germline lookup yields CDR1 SNHLY and CDR2 FYNNEI. CDR3 residues: CASRARGVFYNEQFF. The CDR3 coding sequence is TGTGCCAGCAGAGCCCGGGGGGTTTTCTACAATGAGCAGTTCTTC.

The J gene is TRBJ1-4, the V gene TRBV7-8, with D unclear. The CDR3 totals 14 residues. From germline, CDR1 is SGHVS and CDR2 FQNEAQ. V was shortened by 3 bases and J by 0 bases, with 5 bases between the two germline ends. CDR3 protein: CASSLRATNEKLFF. As DNA, the CDR3 is TGTGCCAGCAGCTTGCGGGCAACTAATGAAAAACTGTTTTTT.

V is TRBV19 and J is TRBJ2-1; no firm D call. CDR3 length: 14 residues. CDR1 is LNHDA, CDR2 SQIVND, per germline (reference sequence). V was pared by 5 bases and J by 3 bases, with 11 bases between. CDR3 sequence reads: CASSGRKLYNEQFF. The CDR3 coding sequence is TGTGCCAGTAGTGGGCGTAAGCTCTACAATGAGCAGTTCTTC.

The chain links TRBV7-9 to TRBJ2-7, with D unresolved. Germline V gene lookup returns CDR1 SEHNR and CDR2 FQNEAQ (reference sequence). With 6 bases removed from V and 4 bases from J, the gap between germline ends came to 19 bases. This CDR3 has 15 residues. Here the CDR3 reads CASRLPPPEGYEQYF. The CDR3 DNA reads TGTGCCAGCAGATTACCCCCCCCCGAAGGGTACGAGCAGTACTTC.

The chain couples TRBV7-9 to TRBJ2-2, with 8 positions matching TRBD2. V lost 5 bases and J lost 7; bases outside the gene matches: 6. The CDR3 is made up of 14 amino acids. The germline gives CDR1 SEHNR, CDR2 FQNEAQ (reference sequence). The CDR3 nucleotides read TGTGCCAGCAGCAAACACAGCGGGGGCGGGGAGCTGTTTTTT. Protein: CASSKHSGGGELFF.

This clone was observed once. The rearrangement links TRBV5-4 to TRBJ2-7; 9 bases are a match to TRBD1. V dropped 3 bases and J dropped 4; count of bases not matched to a gene: 8. Germline V gene lookup returns CDR1 SGHNT and CDR2 YYREEE (reference sequence). The CDR3 contains 15 residues. The CDR3 protein is CASSSGQGKGYEQYF. CDR3 nucleotides: TGTGCCAGCAGCTCCGGACAGGGGAAGGGGTACGAGCAGTACTTC.

The chain joins TRBV7-9 to TRBJ2-7; the D gene is possibly TRBD2 (6 bases). The CDR3 loop spans 15 amino acids. Germline V lookup: CDR1 SEHNR, CDR2 FQNEAQ (reference sequence). Trimming pared 3 bases from V and 3 bases from J, leaving 15 bases between. For the CDR3, the DNA is TGTGCCAGCAGCTTGGGTGGGGGAGGACACTACGAGCAGTACTTC. The encoded protein is CASSLGGGGHYEQYF.

The chain joins TRBV2 to TRBJ2-7, with TRBD2 as a possible D gene (5 bases). The V end lost 3 bases, the J end lost 2 bases, and 8 bases lay between the germline ends. Germline CDR1 is SNHLY and CDR2 is FYNNEI. This CDR3 comprises 13 residues. The CDR3, as DNA: TGTGCCAGCAGTGAGGAGGCAGCCTACGAGCAGTACTTC. Protein product: CASSEEAAYEQYF.

The V and J genes are TRBV7-9 and TRBJ2-1; D unresolved. The V end was cut by 6 bases, the J end by 5 bases, with 5 bases between. CDR1 SEHNR and CDR2 FQNEAQ come from the germline V gene (reference sequence). The CDR3 sequence is 11 residues long. In DNA form, the CDR3 reads TGTGCCAGCAGGCAGAACAATGAGCAGTTCTTC. The encoded protein is CASRQNNEQFF.

The chain joins TRBV6-5 to TRBJ1-5; D gene unclear. Trimming took 2 bases from V and 0 from J, leaving 5 bases between them. CDR1 is MNHEY, CDR2 SVGAGI, per germline. The CDR3 covers 14 residues. CDR3 nucleotides: TGTGCCAGCAGTTACAGGAATAGCAATCAGCCCCAGCATTTT. This gives the protein CASSYRNSNQPQHF.

This chain uses TRBV7-2 with TRBJ2-5; 11 bases map to TRBD1. The junction had 6 bases not matched to a gene; V was cut back by 5 bases and J by 7 bases. CDR3 length equals 14 residues. Germline lookup yields CDR1 SGHTA and CDR2 FQGNSA. The CDR3 DNA reads TGTGCCAGCAGCCCCTGGACAGGGGGCGCGACCCAGTACTTC. It encodes CASSPWTGGATQYF.